This TCR beta chain was profiled in a study of patients and donors after allogeneic stem cell transplantation. TCRdb itself ran the RT-PCR reads through MiXCR, one entry per CDR3 protein. The table lists about 410,000 distinct CDR3 sequences, 16% of them singletons. This CDR3 contains 13 residues. J gave up 8 bases and V 4 bases, and 7 bases lay outside the gene matches. Germline V gene sequence: CDR1 SNHLY, CDR2 FYNNEI. The V and J genes are TRBV2 and TRBJ1-2; 7 bases are shared with TRBD1. This TCR came from a human donor who was either an allogeneic HSCT recipient or a stem cell or donor lymphocyte infusion donor (not recorded which). It is not recorded whose cells these are; they may come from a transplant donor. Source material: blood, either unsorted or a sorted T cell fraction (not recorded which). CDR3 protein: CASSGQGMVGYTF. CDR3 DNA sequence: TGTGCCAGCAGTGGACAGGGAATGGTCGGCTACACCTTC. Supplemented by reference TRBV2 and TRBJ1-2, the full variable domain reads EPEVTQTPSHQVTQMGQEVILRCVPISNHLYFYWYRQILGQKVEFLVSFYNNEISEKSEIFDDQFSVERPDGSNFTLKIRSTKLEDSAMYFCASSGQGMVGYTFGSGTRLTVV.